These 2 T cell receptor beta chains came from one sample sequenced in a study of T cells after yellow fever vaccination. In TCRdb, the 5' RACE reads were re-called with MiXCR into one record per CDR3 protein. The sample has around 300,000 distinct CDR3 sequences, around 4.5% seen once. The sequencing used PBMCs, collected 15 days after the yellow fever booster vaccination. All receptors derive from a young man who received the YFV17D yellow fever vaccine.

This clonotype came up a few times. The chain couples TRBV15 to TRBJ1-2; no clear D. The CDR3 runs 12 residues. Germline V CDR1 and CDR2: LNHNV, YYDKDF (reference sequence). Trimming stripped 0 bases from V and 12 bases from J, with 11 bases between. The CDR3 loop is CATSRDADRHTF. Here the CDR3 DNA reads TGTGCCACCAGCAGAGATGCGGACCGCCACACCTTC.

Ten or more counts support this clonotype. V gene TRBV7-3 combines with J gene TRBJ1-5; D remains unclear. The germline V gene encodes CDR1 SGHTA and CDR2 FQGTGA. With 3 bases removed from V and 0 bases from J, the gap between germline ends came to 9 bases. CDR3 length: 15 amino acids. CDR3: CASSLSSGSNQPQHF. In DNA, the CDR3 is TGTGCCAGCAGCTTGTCGTCCGGTAGCAATCAGCCCCAGCATTTT.